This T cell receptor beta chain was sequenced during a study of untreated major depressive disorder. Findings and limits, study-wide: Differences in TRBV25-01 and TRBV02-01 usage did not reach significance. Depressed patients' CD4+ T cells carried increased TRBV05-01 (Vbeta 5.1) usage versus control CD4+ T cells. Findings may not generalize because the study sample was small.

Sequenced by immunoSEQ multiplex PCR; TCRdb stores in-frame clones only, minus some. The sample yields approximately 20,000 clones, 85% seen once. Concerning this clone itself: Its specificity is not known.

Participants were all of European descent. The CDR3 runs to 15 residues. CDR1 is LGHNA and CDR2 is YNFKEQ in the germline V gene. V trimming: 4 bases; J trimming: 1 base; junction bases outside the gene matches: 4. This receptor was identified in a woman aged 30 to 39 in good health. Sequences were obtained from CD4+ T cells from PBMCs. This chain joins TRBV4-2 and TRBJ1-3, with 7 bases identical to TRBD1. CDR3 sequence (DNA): TGTGCCAGCAGCCTTAAACAGGGGTCTGGAAACACCATATATTTT. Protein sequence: CASSLKQGSGNTIYF.